The present T cell receptor beta chain was sequenced within a study of blood T cell repertoires in COVID-19. Sequencing used immunoSEQ multiplex PCR; TCRdb keeps in-frame clones, though not all of them. Seen here are 55,000 or so clones, almost 85% observed once, and the top ten hold 10% to 15%. Trimming shortened V by 5 bases and J by 3 bases, and 11 bases separated the two germline ends. CDR3 size: 13 residues. The V gene's germline CDR1 is SEHNR and CDR2 FQNEAQ (reference sequence). The TCR originated in a human donor in a cohort sampled during active COVID-19. The chain has TRBV7-9 and TRBJ2-7; TRBD1 might be the D (6 bases). Sequencing was done on a sample of peripheral blood. CDR3 protein: CASSLGTIYEQYF. CDR3 bases: TGTGCCAGCAGCCTCGGGACAATCTACGAGCAGTACTTC.